This T cell receptor beta chain was recovered during a study of T cell responses to AZD1222 COVID-19 vaccine. The germline V gene encodes CDR1 LGHNA and CDR2 YNFKEQ. This CDR3 contains 13 residues. V dropped 4 bases and J dropped 3 bases, with 10 bases sitting between them. Assay: immunoSEQ multiplex PCR; the TCRdb copy retains only in-frame clones and omits some. The sample includes tens of thousands of clones, over 70% of them seen just once. This clonotype was sampled from an adult who received the AZD1222 COVID-19 vaccine. The V and J genes are TRBV4-2 and TRBJ2-7, with D possibly being TRBD2 (6 bases). The material was peripheral blood, obtained 28 days after the second AZD1222 dose. CDR3 DNA sequence: TGTGCCAGCAGCCCCCCTAGCGACTACGAGCAGTACTTC. Its protein is CASSPPSDYEQYF.